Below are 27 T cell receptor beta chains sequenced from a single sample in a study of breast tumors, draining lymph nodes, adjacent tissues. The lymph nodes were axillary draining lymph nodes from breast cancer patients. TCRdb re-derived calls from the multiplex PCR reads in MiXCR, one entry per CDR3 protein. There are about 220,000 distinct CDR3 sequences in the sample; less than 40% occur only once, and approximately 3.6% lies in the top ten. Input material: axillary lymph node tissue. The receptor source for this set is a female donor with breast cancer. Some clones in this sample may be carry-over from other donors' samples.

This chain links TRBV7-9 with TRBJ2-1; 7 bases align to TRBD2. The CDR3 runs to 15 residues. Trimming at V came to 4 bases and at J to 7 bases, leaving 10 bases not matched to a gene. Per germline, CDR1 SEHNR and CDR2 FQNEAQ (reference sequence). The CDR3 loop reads CASSSPVGSGNEQFF. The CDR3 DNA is TGTGCCAGCAGCTCTCCGGTGGGTAGCGGGAATGAGCAGTTCTTC. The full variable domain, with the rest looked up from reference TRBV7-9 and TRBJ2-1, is DTGVSQNPRHKITKRGQNVTFRCDPISEHNRLYWYRQTLGQGPEFLTYFQNEAQLEKSRLLSDRFSAERPKGSFSTLEIQRTEQGDSAMYLCASSSPVGSGNEQFFGPGTRLTVL.

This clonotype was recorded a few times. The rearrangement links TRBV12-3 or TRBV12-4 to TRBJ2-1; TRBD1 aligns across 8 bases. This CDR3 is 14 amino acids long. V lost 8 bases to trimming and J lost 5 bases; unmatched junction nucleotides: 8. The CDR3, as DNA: TGTGCCAGCGGATCCGGGACAGGACACAATGAGCAGTTCTTC. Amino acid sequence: CASGSGTGHNEQFF.

The CDR3 DNA follows: TGTGCCAGCAGTCCGGGACTAGCAATAGGCGAGCAGTACTTC. Protein: CASSPGLAIGEQYF. This chain uses TRBV2 with TRBJ2-7, with 9 bases aligning to TRBD2. V shed 5 bases, J shed 6 bases, and the junction held 8 bases outside the gene matches. Per germline, CDR1 SNHLY and CDR2 FYNNEI. This CDR3 has 14 amino acids.

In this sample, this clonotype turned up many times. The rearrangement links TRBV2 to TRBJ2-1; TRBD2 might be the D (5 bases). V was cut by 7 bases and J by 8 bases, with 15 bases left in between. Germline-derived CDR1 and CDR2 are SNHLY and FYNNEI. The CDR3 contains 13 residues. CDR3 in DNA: TGTGCCAGCACTCGGGGATTTACGTATGAGCAGTTCTTC. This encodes CASTRGFTYEQFF. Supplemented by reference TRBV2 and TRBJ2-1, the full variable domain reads EPEVTQTPSHQVTQMGQEVILRCVPISNHLYFYWYRQILGQKVEFLVSFYNNEISEKSEIFDDQFSVERPDGSNFTLKIRSTKLEDSAMYFCASTRGFTYEQFFGPGTRLTVL.

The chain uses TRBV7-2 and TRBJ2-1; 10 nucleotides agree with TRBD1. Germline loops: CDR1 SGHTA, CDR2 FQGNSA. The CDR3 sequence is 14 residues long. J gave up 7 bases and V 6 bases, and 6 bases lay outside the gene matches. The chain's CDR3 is CASRSRQGANEQFF. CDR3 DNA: TGTGCCAGCAGGTCGAGACAGGGGGCGAATGAGCAGTTCTTC. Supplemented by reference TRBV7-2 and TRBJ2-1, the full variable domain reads GAGVSQSPSNKVTEKGKDVELRCDPISGHTALYWYRQSLGQGLEFLIYFQGNSAPDKSGLPSDRFSAERTGGSVSTLTIQRTQQEDSAVYLCASRSRQGANEQFFGPGTRLTVL.

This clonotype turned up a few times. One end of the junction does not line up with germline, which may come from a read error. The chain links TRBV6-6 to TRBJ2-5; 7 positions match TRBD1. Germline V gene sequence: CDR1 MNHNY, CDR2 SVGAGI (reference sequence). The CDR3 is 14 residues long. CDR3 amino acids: CASSHSLGGGTQYF. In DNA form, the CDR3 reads TGTGCCAGCAGTCACTCGTTAGGGGGCGGGACCCAGTACTTC.

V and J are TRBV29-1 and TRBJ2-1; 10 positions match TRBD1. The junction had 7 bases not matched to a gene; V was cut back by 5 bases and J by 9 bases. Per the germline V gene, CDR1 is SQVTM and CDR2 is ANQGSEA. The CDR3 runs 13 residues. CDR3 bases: TGCAGCGTTCTGAATGGGACAGGGGTTGAGCAGTTCTTC. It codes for CSVLNGTGVEQFF.

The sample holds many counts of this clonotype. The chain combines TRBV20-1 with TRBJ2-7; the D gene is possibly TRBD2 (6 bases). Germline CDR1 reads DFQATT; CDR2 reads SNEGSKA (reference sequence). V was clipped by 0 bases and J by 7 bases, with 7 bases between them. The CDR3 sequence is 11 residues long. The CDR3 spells CSAREAGEQYF. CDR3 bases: TGCAGTGCTAGAGAGGCGGGAGAGCAGTACTTC.

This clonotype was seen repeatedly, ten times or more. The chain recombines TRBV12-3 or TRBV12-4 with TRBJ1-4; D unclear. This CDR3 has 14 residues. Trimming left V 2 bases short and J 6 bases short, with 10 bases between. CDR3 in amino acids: CASSLRQVHEKLFF. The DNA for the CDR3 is TGTGCCAGCAGTTTACGGCAGGTTCATGAAAAACTGTTTTTT.

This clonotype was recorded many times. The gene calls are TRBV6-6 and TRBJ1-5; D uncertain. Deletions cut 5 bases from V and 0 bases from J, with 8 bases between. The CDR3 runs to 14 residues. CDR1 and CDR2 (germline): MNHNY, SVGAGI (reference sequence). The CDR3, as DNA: TGTGCCAGCAGTCCGCGGGGTAGCAATCAGCCCCAGCATTTT. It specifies CASSPRGSNQPQHF.

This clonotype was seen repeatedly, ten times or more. In DNA, the CDR3 is TGTGCCAGCAGCTCGACTAGCGGGACCCATGAGCAGTTCTTC. It codes for CASSSTSGTHEQFF. J is TRBJ2-1 and V is TRBV7-9, with TRBD2 identical over 11 bases. This CDR3 has 14 amino acids. Germline V gives CDR1 SEHNR, CDR2 FQNEAQ (reference sequence). With V trimmed by 4 bases and J by 8 bases, 4 bases remained unmatched. Variable domain in full (rest from reference TRBV7-9 and TRBJ2-1): DTGVSQNPRHKITKRGQNVTFRCDPISEHNRLYWYRQTLGQGPEFLTYFQNEAQLEKSRLLSDRFSAERPKGSFSTLEIQRTEQGDSAMYLCASSSTSGTHEQFFGPGTRLTVL.

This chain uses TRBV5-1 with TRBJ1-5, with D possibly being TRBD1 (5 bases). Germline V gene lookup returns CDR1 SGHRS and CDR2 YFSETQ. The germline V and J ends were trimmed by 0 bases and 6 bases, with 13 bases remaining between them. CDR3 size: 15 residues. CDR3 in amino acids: CASSLGQRGIQPQHF. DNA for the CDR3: TGCGCCAGCAGCTTGGGGCAGCGGGGCATTCAGCCCCAGCATTTT.

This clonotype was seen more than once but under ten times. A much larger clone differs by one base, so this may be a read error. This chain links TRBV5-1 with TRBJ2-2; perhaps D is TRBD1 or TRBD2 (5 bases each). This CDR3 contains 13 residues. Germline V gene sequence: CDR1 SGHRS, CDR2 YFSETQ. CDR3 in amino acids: CASSFTGAGDLFF. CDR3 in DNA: TGCGCCAGCAGCTTTACCGGGGCCGGGGACCTGTTTTTT.

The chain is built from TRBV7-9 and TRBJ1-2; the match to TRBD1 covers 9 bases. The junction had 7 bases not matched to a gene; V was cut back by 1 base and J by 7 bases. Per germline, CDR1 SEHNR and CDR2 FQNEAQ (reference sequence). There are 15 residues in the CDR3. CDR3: CASSLVGQGFCGYTF. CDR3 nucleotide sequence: TGTGCCAGCAGCTTAGTTGGACAGGGGTTTTGTGGCTACACCTTC.

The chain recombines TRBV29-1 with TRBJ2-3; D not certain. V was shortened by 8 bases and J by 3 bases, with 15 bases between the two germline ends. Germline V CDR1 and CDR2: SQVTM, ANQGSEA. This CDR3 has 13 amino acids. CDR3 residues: CSLDVRSTDTQYF. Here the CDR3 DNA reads TGCAGCTTAGATGTACGGAGTACAGATACGCAGTATTTT.

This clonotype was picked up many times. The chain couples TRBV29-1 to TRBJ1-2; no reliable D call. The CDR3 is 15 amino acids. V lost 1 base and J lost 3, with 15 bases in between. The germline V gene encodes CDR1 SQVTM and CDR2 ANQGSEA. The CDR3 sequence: CSVEGGIGRDYGYTF. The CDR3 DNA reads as TGCAGCGTTGAAGGGGGAATCGGACGGGACTATGGCTACACCTTC. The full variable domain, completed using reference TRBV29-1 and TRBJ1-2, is SAVISQKPSRDICQRGTSLTIQCQVDSQVTMMFWYRQQPGQSLTLIATANQGSEATYESGFVIDKFPISRPNLTFSTLTVSNMSPEDSSIYLCSVEGGIGRDYGYTFGSGTRLTVV.

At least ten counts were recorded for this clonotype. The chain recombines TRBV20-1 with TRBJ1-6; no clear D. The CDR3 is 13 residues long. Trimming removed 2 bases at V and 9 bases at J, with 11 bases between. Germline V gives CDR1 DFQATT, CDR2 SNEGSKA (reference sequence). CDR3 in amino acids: CSARTAYGSPLHF. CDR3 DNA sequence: TGCAGTGCTAGAACAGCTTACGGTTCACCCCTCCACTTT.

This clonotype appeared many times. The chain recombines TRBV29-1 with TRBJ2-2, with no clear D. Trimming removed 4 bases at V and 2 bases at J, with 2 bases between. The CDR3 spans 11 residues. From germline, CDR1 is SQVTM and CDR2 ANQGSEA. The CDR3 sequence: CSVVNTGELFF. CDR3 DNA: TGCAGCGTTGTTAACACCGGGGAGCTGTTTTTT.

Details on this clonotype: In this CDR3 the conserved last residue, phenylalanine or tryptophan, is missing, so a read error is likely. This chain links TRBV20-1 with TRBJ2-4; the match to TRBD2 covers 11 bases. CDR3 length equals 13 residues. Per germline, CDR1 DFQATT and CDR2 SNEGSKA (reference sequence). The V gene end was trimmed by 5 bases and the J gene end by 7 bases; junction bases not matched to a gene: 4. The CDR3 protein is CSAGTSGSNIQYL. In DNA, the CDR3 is TGCAGTGCTGGAACTAGCGGGAGCAACATTCAGTACCTC.

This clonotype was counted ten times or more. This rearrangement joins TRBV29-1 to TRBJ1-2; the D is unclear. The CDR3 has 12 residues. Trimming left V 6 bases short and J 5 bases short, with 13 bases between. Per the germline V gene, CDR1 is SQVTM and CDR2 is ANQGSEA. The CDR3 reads CSVTWAGYGYTF. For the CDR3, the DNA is TGCAGCGTCACTTGGGCGGGGTATGGCTACACCTTC. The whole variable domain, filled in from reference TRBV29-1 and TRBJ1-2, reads SAVISQKPSRDICQRGTSLTIQCQVDSQVTMMFWYRQQPGQSLTLIATANQGSEATYESGFVIDKFPISRPNLTFSTLTVSNMSPEDSSIYLCSVTWAGYGYTFGSGTRLTVV.

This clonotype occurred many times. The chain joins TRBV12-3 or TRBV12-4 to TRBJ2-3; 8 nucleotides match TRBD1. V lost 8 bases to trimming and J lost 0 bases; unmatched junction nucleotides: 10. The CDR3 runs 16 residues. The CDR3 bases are TGTGCCAGCTCTCCGGGGACAGGAGCTAGCACAGATACGCAGTATTTT. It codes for CASSPGTGASTDTQYF.

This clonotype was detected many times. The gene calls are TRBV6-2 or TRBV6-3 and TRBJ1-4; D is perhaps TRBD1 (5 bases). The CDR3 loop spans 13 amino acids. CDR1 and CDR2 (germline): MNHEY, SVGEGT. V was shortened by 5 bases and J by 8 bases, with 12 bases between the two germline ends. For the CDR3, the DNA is TGTGCCAGCAGTAAGGCAGGGAAAGAAAAACTGTTTTTT. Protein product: CASSKAGKEKLFF.

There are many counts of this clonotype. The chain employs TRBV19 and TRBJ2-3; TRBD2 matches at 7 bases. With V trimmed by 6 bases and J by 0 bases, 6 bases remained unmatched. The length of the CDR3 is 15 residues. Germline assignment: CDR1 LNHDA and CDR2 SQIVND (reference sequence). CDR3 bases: TGTGCCAGTAGCATACTAGCGACTAGCACAGATACGCAGTATTTT. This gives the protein CASSILATSTDTQYF.

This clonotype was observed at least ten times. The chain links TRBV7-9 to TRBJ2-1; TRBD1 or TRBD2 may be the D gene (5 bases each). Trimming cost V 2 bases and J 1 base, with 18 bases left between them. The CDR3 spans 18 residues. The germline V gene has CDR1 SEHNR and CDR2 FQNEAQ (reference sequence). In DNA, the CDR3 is TGTGCCAGCAGCTTAAAAATCGGGACGGGGTTTTCCTACAATGAGCAGTTCTTC. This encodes CASSLKIGTGFSYNEQFF.

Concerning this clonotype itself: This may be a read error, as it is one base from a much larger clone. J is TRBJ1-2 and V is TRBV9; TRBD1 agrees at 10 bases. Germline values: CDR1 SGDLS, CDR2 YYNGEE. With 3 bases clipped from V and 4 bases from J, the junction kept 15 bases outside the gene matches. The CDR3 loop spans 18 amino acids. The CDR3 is CASSARAGTGARAYGYTF. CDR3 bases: TGTGCCAGCAGCGCCAGAGCCGGGACAGGGGCGAGAGCCTATGGCTACACCTTC.

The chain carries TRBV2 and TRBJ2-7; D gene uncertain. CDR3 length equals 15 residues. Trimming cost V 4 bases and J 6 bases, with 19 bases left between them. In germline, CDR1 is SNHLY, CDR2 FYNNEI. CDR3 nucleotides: TGTGCCAGCAGTGTCTCCCTCCCGAGGCAAGCCGAGCAGTACTTC. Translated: CASSVSLPRQAEQYF.

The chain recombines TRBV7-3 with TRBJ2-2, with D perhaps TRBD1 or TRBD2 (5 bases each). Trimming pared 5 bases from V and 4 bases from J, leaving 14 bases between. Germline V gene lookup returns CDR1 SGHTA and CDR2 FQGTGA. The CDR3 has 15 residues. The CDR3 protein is CASSEGSGSTGELFF. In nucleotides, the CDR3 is TGTGCCAGCAGCGAGGGGTCCGGCAGCACCGGGGAGCTGTTTTTT.